The 6 T cell receptor beta chains reported below all come from one sample, sequenced in a study of blood T cell repertoires in COVID-19. Assay: immunoSEQ multiplex PCR; the TCRdb copy retains only in-frame clones and omits some. The sample records 84,000 or so clones, 82% being singletons. Sequencing was performed on peripheral blood. The receptor source for this set is a woman of 80 years or more with acute or convalescent COVID-19.

The gene calls are TRBV5-1 and TRBJ2-1, with 10 bases identical to TRBD2. The junction had 6 bases not matched to a gene; V was cut back by 0 bases and J by 3 bases. Germline V gene data show CDR1 as SGHRS and CDR2 as YFSETQ. The CDR3 loop spans 17 amino acids. CDR3 nucleotide sequence: TGCGCCAGCAGCTTGGCCGGGTCTAGCGGGGGCTACAATGAGCAGTTCTTC. This translates into CASSLAGSSGGYNEQFF.

The J gene is TRBJ1-5, the V gene TRBV5-3; D remains ambiguous. TRBV5-3 is filed as an ORF, its function uncertain. There are 14 residues in the CDR3. V lost 0 bases and J lost 1, with 5 bases in between. In nucleotides, the CDR3 is TGTGCCAGAAGCTTGGCCGCGAGCAATCAGCCCCAGCATTTT. Its protein product is CARSLAASNQPQHF.

The chain is built from TRBV10-2 and TRBJ2-3; 10 bases map to TRBD2. This CDR3 contains 13 residues. V gave up 10 bases and J gave up 4 bases; unmatched junction bases: 5. Germline CDR1 and CDR2: WSHSY and SAAADI. The CDR3 protein is CATLLAGSDTQYF. DNA for the CDR3: TGCGCCACCCTACTAGCGGGATCAGATACGCAGTATTTT.

On this clone itself: One end of the junction fails to match germline, which may point to a read error. The V gene is TRBV6-5, the J gene TRBJ2-7; TRBD1 aligns across 11 bases. The CDR3 runs to 16 residues. Germline CDR1 MNHEY, CDR2 SVGAGI. This chain's CDR3 is CASTYGTGGSSYEQYF. The CDR3 DNA reads TGTGCCAGCACTTACGGGACAGGGGGGAGCTCTTACGAGCAGTACTTC.

This clone occurred once. The V and J genes are TRBV19 and TRBJ1-1; 7 positions match TRBD1. After removal of 3 bases from V and 2 bases from J, the junction contained 6 bases not matched to a gene. Germline CDR1 is LNHDA and CDR2 is SQIVND (reference sequence). The CDR3 loop spans 15 amino acids. The CDR3 sequence: CASSILDRLNTEAFF. In DNA, the CDR3 is TGTGCCAGTAGTATTTTGGACAGGCTAAACACTGAAGCTTTCTTT.

The rearrangement joins TRBV10-3 to TRBJ1-2; 7 positions agree with TRBD1. Germline V CDR1 and CDR2: ENHRY, SYGVKD. This CDR3 has 16 residues. Losses at the gene ends were 6 bases for V and 7 bases for J; bases not matched to a gene: 17. The CDR3 DNA follows: TGTGCCATCAGGGGGGAGTTCGATGAGGGGGCTACTGGCTACACCTTC. It codes for CAIRGEFDEGATGYTF.